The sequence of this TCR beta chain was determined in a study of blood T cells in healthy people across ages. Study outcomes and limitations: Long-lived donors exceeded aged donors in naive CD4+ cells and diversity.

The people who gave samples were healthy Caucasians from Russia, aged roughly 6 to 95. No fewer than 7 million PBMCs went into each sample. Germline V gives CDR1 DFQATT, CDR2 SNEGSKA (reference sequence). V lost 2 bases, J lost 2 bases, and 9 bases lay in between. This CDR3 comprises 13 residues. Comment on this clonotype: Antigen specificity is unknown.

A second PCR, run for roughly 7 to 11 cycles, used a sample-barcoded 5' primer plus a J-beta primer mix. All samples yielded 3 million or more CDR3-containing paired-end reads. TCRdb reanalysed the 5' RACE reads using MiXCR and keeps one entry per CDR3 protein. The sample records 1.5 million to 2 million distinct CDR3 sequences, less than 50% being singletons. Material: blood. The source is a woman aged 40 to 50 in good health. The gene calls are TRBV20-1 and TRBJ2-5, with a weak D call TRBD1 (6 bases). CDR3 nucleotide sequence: TGCAGTGCTAGAAGGGGGTGGCAAGAGACCCAGTACTTC. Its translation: CSARRGWQETQYF.